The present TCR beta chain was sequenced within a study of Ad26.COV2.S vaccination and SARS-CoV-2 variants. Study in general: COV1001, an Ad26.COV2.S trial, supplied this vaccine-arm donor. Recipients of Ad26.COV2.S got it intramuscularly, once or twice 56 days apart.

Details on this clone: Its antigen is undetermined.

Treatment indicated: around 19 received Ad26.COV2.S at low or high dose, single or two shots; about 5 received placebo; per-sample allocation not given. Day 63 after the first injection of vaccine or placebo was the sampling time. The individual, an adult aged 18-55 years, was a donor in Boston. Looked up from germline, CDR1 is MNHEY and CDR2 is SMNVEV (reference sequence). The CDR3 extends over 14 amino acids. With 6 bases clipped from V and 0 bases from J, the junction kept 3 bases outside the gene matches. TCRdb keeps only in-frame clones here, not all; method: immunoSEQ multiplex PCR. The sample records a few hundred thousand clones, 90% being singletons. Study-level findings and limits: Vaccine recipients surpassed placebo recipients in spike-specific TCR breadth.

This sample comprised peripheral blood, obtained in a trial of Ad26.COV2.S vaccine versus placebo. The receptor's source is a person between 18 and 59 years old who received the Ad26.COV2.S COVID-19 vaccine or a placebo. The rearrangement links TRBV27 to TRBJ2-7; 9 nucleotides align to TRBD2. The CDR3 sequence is CASRILAGSYEQYF. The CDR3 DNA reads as TGTGCCAGCAGGATACTAGCGGGCTCCTACGAGCAGTACTTC.